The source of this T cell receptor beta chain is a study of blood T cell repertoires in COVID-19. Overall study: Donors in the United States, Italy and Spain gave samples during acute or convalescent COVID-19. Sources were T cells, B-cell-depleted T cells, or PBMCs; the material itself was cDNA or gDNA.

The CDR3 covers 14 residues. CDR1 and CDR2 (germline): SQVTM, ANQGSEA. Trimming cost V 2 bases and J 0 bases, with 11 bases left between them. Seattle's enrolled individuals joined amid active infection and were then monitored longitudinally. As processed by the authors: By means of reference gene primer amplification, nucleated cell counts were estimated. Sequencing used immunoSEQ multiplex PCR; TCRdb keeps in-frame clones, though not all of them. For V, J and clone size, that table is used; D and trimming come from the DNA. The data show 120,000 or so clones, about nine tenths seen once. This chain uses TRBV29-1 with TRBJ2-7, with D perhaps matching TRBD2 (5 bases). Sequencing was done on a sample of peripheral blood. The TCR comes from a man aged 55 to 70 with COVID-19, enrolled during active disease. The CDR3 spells CSVETAGSSYEQYF. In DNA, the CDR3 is TGCAGCGTTGAAACCGCGGGTAGCTCCTACGAGCAGTACTTC.